These T cell receptor beta chains were read from a single sample in a study of blood T cells in healthy people across ages. TCRdb reanalysed the 5' RACE reads using MiXCR and keeps one entry per CDR3 protein. The sample holds roughly 800,000 distinct CDR3 sequences, roughly 60% seen once. Input material: blood. The receptors originated from a man aged 25 to 40 in good health. Each CDR3 is given with its conserved first and last residue. A D gene is named only where the DNA matches it firmly. Rows may omit the clone size; those that give it use once, few, many or a size class.

clone_size,d_call,v_call,j_call,cdr3_nt,cdr3_aa
NA,NA,TRBV7-2,TRBJ2-5,TGTGCCAGCAGCCCCAGAGCAGGCCCCTCAGGGACCCAGTACTTC,CASSPRAGPSGTQYF
NA,NA,TRBV9,TRBJ2-1,TGTGCCAGCAGCGTAGACCCGAGCTCCTACAATGAGCAGTTCTTC,CASSVDPSSYNEQFF
NA,TRBD2,TRBV27,TRBJ2-5,TGTGCCAGCAGTTTAGGGGGCATAACATTGTGGGGACTAGCGGGGGTCAACAATGAGCAGTACTTC,CASSLGGITLWGLAGVNNEQYF
NA,TRBD1,TRBV9,TRBJ2-7,TGTGCCAGCAGCATCAGACAGGGTTCCGACGAGCAGTACTTC,CASSIRQGSDEQYF
NA,NA,TRBV20-1,TRBJ2-1,TGCAGTGCTAAAGAGTATATAAGCGTTGAGGACAATGAGCAGTTCTTC,CSAKEYISVEDNEQFF
NA,NA,TRBV12-3/TRBV12-4,TRBJ1-6,TGTGCCAGCAGCTTTACGAGACAGGCACATTCACCCCTCCACTTT,CASSFTRQAHSPLHF
NA,NA,TRBV7-9,TRBJ1-6,TGTGCCAGCAGGCCCCGGGGGGATGGATCACCCCTCCACTTT,CASRPRGDGSPLHF
NA,NA,TRBV4-3,TRBJ2-5,TGCGCCAGCAGCCAAGATGGGGCAGGACTGATATACAATGAGCAGTACTTC,CASSQDGAGLIYNEQYF
NA,TRBD1,TRBV7-2,TRBJ2-7,TGTGCCAGCAGCTTAGTAGGGACAGGGATCTACGAGCAGTACTTC,CASSLVGTGIYEQYF
NA,NA,TRBV10-3,TRBJ2-2,TGTGCCATCAGTGTGGCAGCCACCTCCGGGGAGCTGTTTTTT,CAISVAATSGELFF
NA,TRBD2,TRBV9,TRBJ2-7,TGTGCCAGCAGCGGGCCGAGGGCTAGCGGGAGATACGAGCAGTACTTC,CASSGPRASGRYEQYF
NA,NA,TRBV20-1,TRBJ2-1,TGCAGTGCTAGCCCTAGTGGGGAGCAGTTCTTC,CSASPSGEQFF
NA,NA,TRBV7-2,TRBJ2-1,TGTGCCAGCAGCTCTCCTCCCCGGGGACTCCCCATGGGGAATGAGCAGTTCTTT,CASSSPPRGLPMGNEQFF
few,TRBD2,TRBV7-2,TRBJ2-5,TGTGCCAGCAGCATTACTAGCGGGTTGAGCCAAGAGACCCAGTACTTC,CASSITSGLSQETQYF
NA,TRBD2,TRBV6-1,TRBJ2-2,TGTGCCAGCACCGGACTGGGGGGGATTTTGGGCGGGGAGCTGTTTTTT,CASTGLGGILGGELFF
NA,NA,TRBV10-3,TRBJ1-2,TGTGCCTCCGGTAGCCGCTTTAACTATGGCTACACCTTC,CASGSRFNYGYTF
NA,NA,TRBV27,TRBJ2-7,TGTGCCAGCAGTCATCGACAAGACTACGAGCAGTACTTC,CASSHRQDYEQYF
NA,NA,TRBV4-2,TRBJ2-2,TGTGCCAGCAGCCAAGGGAGGCCAACCGGGGAGCTGTTTTTT,CASSQGRPTGELFF
NA,NA,TRBV29-1,TRBJ2-7,TGCAGCGCAGGGTTTAACTACAATGAGCAGTACTTC,CSAGFNYNEQYF
few,NA,TRBV7-9,TRBJ2-7,TGTGCCAGCAGCTTACGGGGAGCGCCCTACGAGCAGTACTTC,CASSLRGAPYEQYF
NA,TRBD2,TRBV12-3/TRBV12-4,TRBJ2-3,TGTGCCAGCAGGGACCGTGGGAGGGGATCAGATACGCAGTATTTT,CASRDRGRGSDTQYF
NA,NA,TRBV28,TRBJ2-7,TGTGCCACCAAGACCGAACACAGCTCCTACGAGCAGTACTTC,CATKTEHSSYEQYF
few,TRBD2,TRBV20-1,TRBJ2-1,TGCAGTGTTCTCCTTACTAGCGGGATCGGTGAGCAGTTCTTC,CSVLLTSGIGEQFF
NA,TRBD2,TRBV14,TRBJ2-5,TGTGCCAGCAGCCAATTCCGGGGGGGCACAGAGACCCAGTACTTC,CASSQFRGGTETQYF
few,NA,TRBV7-2,TRBJ2-5,TGTGCCAGCAGCCACGGGGAGGCCCAAGAGACCCAGTACTTC,CASSHGEAQETQYF
NA,NA,TRBV28,TRBJ1-4,TGTGCCAGCAGCCAGGGGTACGATGAAAAACTGTTTTTT,CASSQGYDEKLFF
once,NA,TRBV12-3/TRBV12-4,TRBJ1-6,TGTGCCAGCAGTTTTGGGTTTGATAATTCACCCCTCCACTTT,CASSFGFDNSPLHF
NA,NA,TRBV12-3/TRBV12-4,TRBJ1-1,TGTGCCAGCAGTTTACTCCTGGGCACTGAAGCTTTCTTT,CASSLLLGTEAFF
few,TRBD1,TRBV29-1,TRBJ2-1,TGCAGCGCACGACAGGGGTCCTACAATGAGCAGTTCTTC,CSARQGSYNEQFF
NA,TRBD2,TRBV20-1,TRBJ2-1,TGCAGTGCTAGAGTAGGAGGGACTAATGTAGGCGAGCAGTTCTTC,CSARVGGTNVGEQFF
once,TRBD2,TRBV12-3/TRBV12-4,TRBJ2-5,TGTGCCAGCAGGCCCCGAGCGGGATTGAGAGGGCAGTACTTC,CASRPRAGLRGQYF
NA,NA,TRBV7-9,TRBJ2-1,TGTGCCAGCAGCTTACCTCTGCGGCGGAGCTCCTACAATGAGCAGTTCTTC,CASSLPLRRSSYNEQFF
NA,TRBD2,TRBV24-1,TRBJ2-4,TGTGCCTCCAGGACTAGCGGGAGAGGGTATGAGCAGTACTTC,CASRTSGRGYEQYF
NA,NA,TRBV7-2,TRBJ1-5,TGTGCCAGCAGCTACTGGGGCGCCAGCAATCAGCCCCAGCATTTT,CASSYWGASNQPQHF
few,NA,TRBV3-1,TRBJ2-1,TGTGCCAGCAGCCAAGCAGCGTGGGACAATGAGCAGTTCTTC,CASSQAAWDNEQFF
NA,TRBD1,TRBV30,TRBJ1-2,TGTGCCTGGGGACAGGTCGTCGAGGGTGGCTACACCTTC,CAWGQVVEGGYTF
NA,TRBD2,TRBV27,TRBJ2-7,TGTGCCAGCAACTCTGCTCCGGGACTAGCGGGAGAAGGGGAGCAGTACTTC,CASNSAPGLAGEGEQYF
NA,NA,TRBV7-2,TRBJ2-3,TGTGCCAGCAGCCCTGGTGAGGGAGTATCAGATACGCAGTATTTT,CASSPGEGVSDTQYF
NA,TRBD1,TRBV29-1,TRBJ2-1,TGCAGCGCCCAGACAGGGTACAATGAGCAGTTCTTC,CSAQTGYNEQFF
once,NA,TRBV20-1,TRBJ2-7,TGCAGTGCTAGCAAGGACAGTAACTACGAGCAGTACTTC,CSASKDSNYEQYF
few,TRBD2,TRBV6-2/TRBV6-3,TRBJ2-5,TGTGCCAGCAGTTATGCTAGCGGGAGCGAAGAGACCCAGTACTTC,CASSYASGSEETQYF
NA,NA,TRBV29-1,TRBJ1-2,TGCAGCGTTGGAGAAGGGCGGCATGGCTACACCTTC,CSVGEGRHGYTF
NA,NA,TRBV18,TRBJ2-7,TGTGCCAGCTCACCCACTCGGCTCTACGAGCAGTACTTC,CASSPTRLYEQYF
NA,NA,TRBV5-5,TRBJ2-7,TGTGCCAGCAGCTTGGCCTCCGGACGGGAGATATCCTACGAGCAGTACTTC,CASSLASGREISYEQYF
NA,NA,TRBV20-1,TRBJ1-2,TGCAGTGCTAGGGGCCAATTTCAGGGGAGGTATAACTATGGCTACACCTTC,CSARGQFQGRYNYGYTF
NA,NA,TRBV12-3/TRBV12-4,TRBJ2-4,TGTGCCAGCAGACAAAGCATAGCCAAAAACATTCAGTACTTC,CASRQSIAKNIQYF
NA,NA,TRBV6-2/TRBV6-3,TRBJ2-5,TGTGCCAGCAGTCGATTGACAGGCCTCCAAGAGACCCAGTACTTC,CASSRLTGLQETQYF
NA,NA,TRBV7-9,TRBJ2-5,TGTGCCAGCCGCCCACGAGGGGGGGCCCAAGAGACCCAGTACTTC,CASRPRGGAQETQYF
NA,TRBD2,TRBV20-1,TRBJ2-7,TGCAGTGCTGTTACTAGCGGGAGTCCCTACGAGCAGTACTTC,CSAVTSGSPYEQYF
NA,NA,TRBV7-9,TRBJ2-7,TGTGCCAGCAGCCCACCTTTCCGGGGAGAGCAGTACTTC,CASSPPFRGEQYF
NA,NA,TRBV19,TRBJ2-5,TGTGCCAGTCAAGGTGGGCATGAGGAGACCCAGTACTTC,CASQGGHEETQYF
NA,TRBD1,TRBV18,TRBJ2-7,TGTGCCAGCTCAGCCCCGGGACAGGGGACCTTCGAGCAGTACTTC,CASSAPGQGTFEQYF
NA,NA,TRBV5-1,TRBJ2-6,TGCGCCAGCAGCAATCAGGTTGCCGGGGCCAACGTCCTGACTTTC,CASSNQVAGANVLTF
once,NA,TRBV24-1,TRBJ2-1,TGTGCCACCAGTGATTTGCGGAACAATGAGCAGTTCTTC,CATSDLRNNEQFF
NA,TRBD2,TRBV20-1,TRBJ2-5,TGCAGGGGGGACTACTACCAAGAGACCCAGTACTTC,CRGDYYQETQYF
NA,TRBD2,TRBV9,TRBJ2-1,TGTGCCAGCAGCATAGGTAGCGGGAGGGCAGATGAGCAGTTCTTC,CASSIGSGRADEQFF